These 14 T cell receptor beta chains originate from one sample sequenced in a study of blood T cell repertoires in COVID-19. The protocol was immunoSEQ multiplex PCR, while the TCRdb copy is restricted to in-frame clones and leaves out a portion. The sample consists of around 200,000 clones, around nine tenths of them appearing once. The sequencing sample was made of peripheral blood. Receptors were obtained from a man aged 30-40 years with acute or convalescent COVID-19.

CDR3 in DNA: TGTGCCAGCAGCCGAGCGGGAGGGAGGCGGAATGAGCAGTTCTTC. This translates into CASSRAGGRRNEQFF. V gene TRBV7-9 combines with J gene TRBJ2-1, with TRBD2 matching 10 bases. Germline trimming cut 5 bases from V and 7 bases from J; bases unmatched to any gene: 8. The V gene's germline CDR1 is SEHNR and CDR2 FQNEAQ (reference sequence). CDR3 length equals 15 residues. Full variable domain (outside the CDR3, taken from reference TRBV7-9 and TRBJ2-1): DTGVSQNPRHKITKRGQNVTFRCDPISEHNRLYWYRQTLGQGPEFLTYFQNEAQLEKSRLLSDRFSAERPKGSFSTLEIQRTEQGDSAMYLCASSRAGGRRNEQFFGPGTRLTVL.

CDR3 DNA: TGTGCCAGCAGCCCCAGGGGGACTGATGGCTACACCTTC. Amino acids: CASSPRGTDGYTF. This chain joins TRBV2 and TRBJ1-2, with TRBD1 matching over 7 bases. The CDR3 is 13 residues long. In germline, CDR1 is SNHLY, CDR2 FYNNEI. V trimming: 6 bases; J trimming: 6 bases; junction bases outside the gene matches: 7.

The chain employs TRBV3-1 (or the pseudogene TRBV3-2) and TRBJ2-5, with 12 bases lining up with TRBD2. Trimming at V came to 3 bases and at J to 5 bases, leaving 1 base not matched to a gene. Germline-derived CDR1 and CDR2 are LGHDT and YNNKEL (reference sequence). This CDR3 has 14 amino acids. The CDR3 reads CASSQLAGGETQYF. The CDR3 DNA reads TGTGCCAGCAGCCAGCTAGCGGGAGGGGAGACCCAGTACTTC.

This chain joins TRBV24-1 and TRBJ2-2, with 9 bases matching TRBD1. Germline V gene sequence: CDR1 KGHDR, CDR2 SFDVKD. There are 20 residues in the CDR3. V lost 5 bases, J lost 1 base, and 16 bases stayed unmatched. CDR3 region: CATSAFPTLTTGGNTGELFF. The CDR3 DNA sequence: TGTGCCACCAGTGCATTCCCCACACTCACGACAGGGGGGAACACCGGGGAGCTGTTTTTT.

The gene calls are TRBV5-1 and TRBJ2-4; 9 bases are a match to TRBD1. With V trimmed by 5 bases and J by 4 bases, 4 bases remained unmatched. Germline CDR1 is SGHRS and CDR2 is YFSETQ. The CDR3 sequence is 14 residues long. The CDR3 reads CASSTGTGKNIQYF. Written as DNA, the CDR3 is TGCGCCAGCAGTACGGGGACAGGGAAAAACATTCAGTACTTC.

The chain carries TRBV7-3 and TRBJ1-1; D remains unclear. The V gene lost 4 bases and the J gene lost 1 base, with 7 bases spanning the gap. Looked up from germline, CDR1 is SGHTA and CDR2 is FQGTGA. This CDR3 region has 13 residues. The CDR3 here is CASSSHTNTEAFF. The CDR3 DNA reads TGTGCCAGCAGCTCACATACGAACACTGAAGCTTTCTTT.

The J gene is TRBJ2-2, the V gene TRBV27, with a weak D call TRBD2 (5 bases). Germline loops: CDR1 MNHEY, CDR2 SMNVEV (reference sequence). The CDR3 consists of 17 residues. Trimming stripped 7 bases from V and 6 bases from J, with 24 bases between. Here the CDR3 reads CASTPLWLAKEAGELFF. The CDR3 DNA is TGTGCCAGCACCCCTCTTTGGCTAGCTAAGGAAGCCGGGGAGCTGTTTTTT.

With respect to this clone: This same CDR3 is encoded by further DNA sequences in the sample. This chain joins TRBV2 and TRBJ1-6; a weak D match, TRBD1 (5 bases). The CDR3 contains 13 residues. Trimming removed 4 bases at V and 10 bases at J, with 11 bases between. Germline lookup yields CDR1 SNHLY and CDR2 FYNNEI. The CDR3 here is CASSVDTMSPLHF. CDR3 nucleotides: TGTGCCAGCAGTGTGGACACAATGTCACCCCTCCACTTT.

The V and J genes are TRBV25-1 and TRBJ1-4, with 11 bases matching TRBD1. V dropped 3 bases and J dropped 6; count of bases not matched to a gene: 3. Germline values: CDR1 MGHDK, CDR2 SYGVNS. The CDR3 runs 15 residues. As DNA, the CDR3 is TGTGCCAGCAGTGACTGGACAGGGGGCTATGAAAAACTGTTTTTT. Translating it yields CASSDWTGGYEKLFF.

This rearrangement joins TRBV7-3 to TRBJ1-6, with D maybe TRBD1 (6 bases). The CDR3 is 14 residues long. CDR1 is SGHTA and CDR2 is FQGTGA in the germline V gene. The V and J ends lost 3 bases and 6 bases respectively, with 9 bases between them. CDR3 residues: CASSFGQSNSPLHF. The CDR3 DNA reads as TGTGCCAGCAGCTTCGGACAGTCTAATTCACCCCTCCACTTT.

The chain is built from TRBV28 and TRBJ1-5; no definite D call. The V and J ends lost 6 bases and 8 bases respectively, with 11 bases between them. This CDR3 has 12 amino acids. Germline CDR1 reads MDHEN; CDR2 reads SYDVKM. The CDR3 DNA is TGTGCCAGCAGGGCCCTAGGAGAGCCCCAGCATTTT. It translates to CASRALGEPQHF.

The rearrangement links TRBV5-1 to TRBJ2-3; D gene unclear. V lost 2 bases to trimming and J lost 2 bases, with 9 bases between them. This CDR3 contains 14 residues. Germline loops: CDR1 SGHRS, CDR2 YFSETQ. The CDR3 here is CASSFVSSTDTQYF. The CDR3 DNA follows: TGCGCCAGCAGCTTCGTCAGTTCCACAGATACGCAGTATTTT.

This chain links TRBV6-5 with TRBJ1-5; weak D call: TRBD1 (5 bases). This CDR3 contains 15 residues. Germline lookup yields CDR1 MNHEY and CDR2 SVGAGI. Trimming stripped 8 bases from V and 9 bases from J, with 23 bases between. The DNA for the CDR3 is TGTGCCAGCGGACCGAAACCGTCGGGGGAACGGCCCCAGCATTTT. Translated, it gives CASGPKPSGERPQHF.

The chain joins TRBV18 to TRBJ2-1, with TRBD2 matching over 7 bases. The junction had 11 bases not matched to a gene; V was cut back by 6 bases and J by 6 bases. Germline assignment: CDR1 KGHSH and CDR2 LQKENI. The CDR3 has 15 residues. The CDR3 bases are TGTGCCAGCTCGCTCGTGGCAGGGACTATCAATGAGCAGTTCTTC. It is translated as CASSLVAGTINEQFF.